The sequence of this TCR beta chain was determined in a study of CD8 T cells in ankylosing spondylitis. Germline V gene data show CDR1 as SEHNR and CDR2 as FQNEAQ (reference sequence). The CDR3 is 12 amino acids. The ends were cut back, 0 bases at V and 6 bases at J, with 6 bases in the middle. The study, taken as a whole, reports: Reportedly, significant enrichment of disease-linked clones occurred in matched ankylosing spondylitis synovial fluid.

This clonotype was seen only a few times. Its matching antigen is unknown. It was by quantitative 5'-RACE with molecular barcodes that TCR beta libraries were made. One entry per CDR3 protein results from TCRdb running MiXCR on the 5' RACE reads. The repertoire holds some 240,000 distinct CDR3 sequences, with 8% to 9.5% as singletons. The TCR originated in a male donor with ankylosing spondylitis or in good health (not recorded which). The genes are TRBV7-9 and TRBJ2-7; D is undetermined. The sequenced material came from blood, either unsorted or a sorted T cell fraction (not recorded which). The CDR3 region has the DNA TGTGCCAGCAGCTTAGCAGTGGGCGAGCAGTACTTC. Amino acids: CASSLAVGEQYF.